Following are 8 T cell receptor beta chains from one sample sequenced in a study of control samples from healthy donors and cancer patients. Method: immunoSEQ multiplex PCR; TCRdb's copy keeps in-frame clones and lacks some. This table holds 350,000 to 450,000 clones, approximately 90% found once. Sequencing used PBMCs. Source of these receptors: a man between 40 and 49 years old with head and neck cancer.

The chain is built from TRBV27 and TRBJ1-2; D not resolved. V was clipped by 6 bases and J by 6 bases, with 17 bases between them. CDR3 length: 14 residues. Looked up from germline, CDR1 is MNHEY and CDR2 is SMNVEV (reference sequence). As DNA, the CDR3 is TGTGCCAGCAGGTCCTTAGAGGCGCGCGATGGCTACACCTTC. Amino acids: CASRSLEARDGYTF.

The rearrangement links TRBV19 to TRBJ1-6; 12 bases are shared with TRBD1. Germline V gene sequence: CDR1 LNHDA, CDR2 SQIVND (reference sequence). Trimming cost V 6 bases and J 10 bases; bases outside gene matches: 10. The CDR3 has 16 amino acids. The CDR3 spells CASSAPGQGAGSPLHF. The CDR3 DNA is TGTGCCAGTAGCGCTCCGGGACAGGGGGCCGGATCACCCCTCCACTTT.

The chain recombines TRBV19 with TRBJ2-2, with 7 nucleotides matching TRBD1. V shed 4 bases, J shed 5 bases, and the junction held 13 bases outside the gene matches. The CDR3 sequence is 17 residues long. Looked up from germline, CDR1 is LNHDA and CDR2 is SQIVND (reference sequence). As DNA, the CDR3 is TGTGCCAGTAGTACCCCCTCCGACAGGGTGAGGACCGGGGAGCTGTTTTTT. Its translation: CASSTPSDRVRTGELFF.

This clone was seen only once. This chain connects TRBV25-1 to TRBJ1-4; D is possibly TRBD1 (6 bases). The germline V and J ends were trimmed by 1 base and 7 bases, with 13 bases remaining between them. CDR3 length: 15 residues. In germline, CDR1 is MGHDK, CDR2 SYGVNS. This CDR3 is CASSEWGGATEKLFF. CDR3 nucleotide sequence: TGTGCCAGCAGTGAATGGGGGGGGGCCACTGAAAAACTGTTTTTT.

V gene TRBV5-1 combines with J gene TRBJ1-4; unclear D gene. This CDR3 has 14 residues. V dropped 5 bases and J dropped 4 bases, with 12 bases sitting between them. The germline gives CDR1 SGHRS, CDR2 YFSETQ. CDR3 bases: TGCGCCAGCAGTTTCGCGGGAAGTAATGAAAAACTGTTTTTT. It encodes CASSFAGSNEKLFF.

V usage is TRBV4-2 and J usage is TRBJ1-6; no clear D gene. CDR3 size: 16 residues. Germline CDR1 and CDR2: LGHNA and YNFKEQ. Trimming stripped 4 bases from V and 8 bases from J, with 18 bases between. The CDR3 here is CASSPPTRSIDSPLHF. The CDR3 nucleotides read TGTGCCAGCAGCCCTCCGACTAGGAGCATTGATTCACCCCTCCACTTT.

This chain connects TRBV2 to TRBJ2-7; the D is unclear. Germline V gene sequence: CDR1 SNHLY, CDR2 FYNNEI. The V gene lost 2 bases and the J gene lost 6 bases, with 2 bases spanning the gap. The CDR3 spans 10 residues. Here the CDR3 reads CASSEFEQYF. The CDR3 nucleotides read TGTGCCAGCAGTGAATTCGAGCAGTACTTC.

This sequence joins TRBV7-3 and TRBJ2-5; the match to TRBD2 covers 9 bases. This CDR3 spans 15 amino acids. The V gene's germline CDR1 is SGHTA and CDR2 FQGTGA. J gave up 5 bases and V 8 bases, and 12 bases lay outside the gene matches. Here the CDR3 DNA reads TGTGCCAGCTCCGAAACCCCCAGCGGGAGGGAGACCCAGTACTTC. Amino acid sequence: CASSETPSGRETQYF.